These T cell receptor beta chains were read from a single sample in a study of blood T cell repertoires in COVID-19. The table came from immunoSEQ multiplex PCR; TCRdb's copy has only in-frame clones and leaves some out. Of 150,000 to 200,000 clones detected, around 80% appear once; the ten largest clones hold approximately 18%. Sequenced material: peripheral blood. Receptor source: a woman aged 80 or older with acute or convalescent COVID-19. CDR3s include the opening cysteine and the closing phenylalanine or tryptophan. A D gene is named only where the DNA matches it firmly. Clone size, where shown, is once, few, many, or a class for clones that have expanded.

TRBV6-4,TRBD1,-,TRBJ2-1,TGTGCCAGCAGTCTTGAAACAGGGGGCATGGTTGAGCAGTTCTTC,CASSLETGGMVEQFF
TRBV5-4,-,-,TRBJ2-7,TGTGCCAGCAGCCGAGTCTCCACCGACGAGCAGTACTTC,CASSRVSTDEQYF
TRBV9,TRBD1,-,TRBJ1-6,TGTGCCAGCAGCGTGGGGGGACAGAGTAATTCACCCCTCCACTTT,CASSVGGQSNSPLHF
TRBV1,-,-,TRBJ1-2,TGCACCAGCAGCCAAGATCAAACCCGATATAGCTATGGCTACACCTTC,CTSSQDQTRYSYGYTF
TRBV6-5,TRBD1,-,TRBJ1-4,TGTGCCAGCAGTTTATTTAAGGACAGGAATGAAAAACTGTTTTTT,CASSLFKDRNEKLFF
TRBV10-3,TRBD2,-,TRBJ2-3,TGTGCCATCAGTGAGTCGATAGCGGGGGGGCCAGCAGATACGCAGTATTTT,CAISESIAGGPADTQYF
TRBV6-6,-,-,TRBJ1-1,TGTGCCAGCAGTTACACACAGGGGAACACTGAAGCTTTCTTT,CASSYTQGNTEAFF
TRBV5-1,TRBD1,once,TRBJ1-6,TGCGCCAGCAGCCCACAGGGGGCCTTAGATTCACCCCTCCACTTT,CASSPQGALDSPLHF
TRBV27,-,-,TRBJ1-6,TGTGCCAGCAGTTTACTCCAGCCAAGCGATTCACCCCTCCACTTT,CASSLLQPSDSPLHF
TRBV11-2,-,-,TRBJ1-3,TGTGCCAGCAGCCCCGGGAATTCTGGAAACACCATATATTTT,CASSPGNSGNTIYF
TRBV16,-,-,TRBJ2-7,TGTGCCAGCAGCCAATTCGTGGGAGGATCCTACGAGCAGTACTTC,CASSQFVGGSYEQYF
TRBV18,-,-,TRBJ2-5,TGTGCCAGCTCACCACCGAACAGCCAAGAGACCCAGTACTTC,CASSPPNSQETQYF
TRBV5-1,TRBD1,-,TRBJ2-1,TGCGCCAGCAGCTACCGGACAGGATCGGATGAGCAGTTCTTC,CASSYRTGSDEQFF
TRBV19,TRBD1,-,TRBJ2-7,TGTGCCAGTAGTTACCGGGACAGGGGGTTCGAGCAGTACTTC,CASSYRDRGFEQYF
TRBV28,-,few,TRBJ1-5,TGTGCCAGCAGCCTGACAGGCATGGGAAATCAGCCCCAGCATTTT,CASSLTGMGNQPQHF
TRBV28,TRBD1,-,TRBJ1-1,TGTGCCAGCGGGACAGCCCTTTACACTGAAGCTTTCTTT,CASGTALYTEAFF
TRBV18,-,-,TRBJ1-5,TGTGCCAGCTCACCACAATCAGTGCAGCCCCAGCATTTT,CASSPQSVQPQHF
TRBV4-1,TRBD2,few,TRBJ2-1,TGCGCCAGCAGCCAAGAACCAGCGGGGGGATACAATGAGCAGTTCTTC,CASSQEPAGGYNEQFF
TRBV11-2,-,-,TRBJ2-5,TGTGCCAGCAGCGCAGGGATATTCCAAGAGACCCAGTACTTC,CASSAGIFQETQYF
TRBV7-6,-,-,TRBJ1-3,TGTGCCAGCAGCTTAGACCAGTTGGCCACCTCTGGAAACACCATATATTTT,CASSLDQLATSGNTIYF
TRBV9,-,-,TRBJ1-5,TGTGCCAGCAGCCCCGGTGTGGGGGCTAGCAATCAGCCCCAGCATTTT,CASSPGVGASNQPQHF
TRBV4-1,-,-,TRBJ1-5,TGCGCCAGCAGCCAAGATCACAGGGATAATCAGCCCCAGCATTTT,CASSQDHRDNQPQHF
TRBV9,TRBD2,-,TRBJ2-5,TGTGCCAGCAGCGTAGGCCCCGGGACTAGCGGGGGGATTCAAGAGACCCAGTACTTC,CASSVGPGTSGGIQETQYF
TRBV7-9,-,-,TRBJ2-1,TGTGCCAGCAGCTTATTGGGCGGGGTCTCCTACAATGAGCAGTTCTTC,CASSLLGGVSYNEQFF
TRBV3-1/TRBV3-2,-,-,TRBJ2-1,TGTGCCAGCAGCCAAGACTGGGGCGGAAATGAGCAGTTCTTC,CASSQDWGGNEQFF
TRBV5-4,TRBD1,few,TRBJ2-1,TGTGCCAGCACCCCGACAGGGGTTATCGATGAGCAGTTCTTC,CASTPTGVIDEQFF
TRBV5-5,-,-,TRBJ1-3,TGTGCCAGCAGCTTGGACCAGGTTCCTGGAAACACCATATATTTT,CASSLDQVPGNTIYF
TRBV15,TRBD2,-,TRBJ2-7,TGTGCCACCAGCAGAGCCGGGGGGGGCCCGCTCGTTTACGAGCAGTACTTC,CATSRAGGGPLVYEQYF
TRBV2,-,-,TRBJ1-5,TGTGCCTCCCAAGGGGAACGGAGCAATCAGCCCCAGCATTTT,CASQGERSNQPQHF
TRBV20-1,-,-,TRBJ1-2,TGCAGGGTGAGCGACGTTGGCTACACCTTC,CRVSDVGYTF
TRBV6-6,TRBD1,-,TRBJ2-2,TGTGCCAGCAGTTACGAAGGACAGGGAAACACCGGGGAGCTGTTTTTT,CASSYEGQGNTGELFF
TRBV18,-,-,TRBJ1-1,TGTGCCAGCTCACCACCGGGCAGGCCGAACACTGAAGCTTTCTTT,CASSPPGRPNTEAFF
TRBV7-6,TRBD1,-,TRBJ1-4,TGTGCCAGCAGCTTAGAGGGCCCAGGGGGCAATGAAAAACTGTTTTTT,CASSLEGPGGNEKLFF
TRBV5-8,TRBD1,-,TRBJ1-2,TGTGCCAGCAGCTTGAGTGGGACAGGGAGTACGGGTGGCTACACCTTC,CASSLSGTGSTGGYTF
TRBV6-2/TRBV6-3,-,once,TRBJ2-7,TGTGCCAGCAGTTACCCCAGCCGCCCAGGCTCCTACGAGCAGTACTTC,CASSYPSRPGSYEQYF
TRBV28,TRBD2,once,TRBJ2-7,TGTGCCAGCAGGGAACGACTAGCGGGGAACATGCCCTACGAGCAGTACTTC,CASRERLAGNMPYEQYF
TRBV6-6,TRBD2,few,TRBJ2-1,TGTGCCACACACCCTAGCGGGACTTCCTACAATGAGCAGTTCTTC,CATHPSGTSYNEQFF